The rows below give T cell receptor beta chains drawn from one sample of a study of naive and memory T cell subsets. TCRdb reanalysed the UMI-ligation and nested PCR reads using MiXCR and keeps one entry per CDR3 protein. This sample has approximately 150,000 distinct CDR3 sequences, with about 20% found just once. Material for sequencing was naive CD8+ T cells from blood. These receptors came from a human donor in good health. Each CDR3 is given with its conserved first and last residue. The order of the fields is D gene, V gene, J gene, clone size, CDR3 protein, CDR3 DNA. A D gene is named only where the DNA matches it firmly. Clone size is stated in some rows and not others, as once, few, many or a class when expanded.

D: TRBD1; V: TRBV5-1; J: TRBJ2-7; size: once; CDR3: CASGDRGPPYEQYF; DNA: TGCGCCAGCGGGGACAGGGGACCTCCTTACGAGCAGTACTTC
D: TRBD1; V: TRBV7-6; J: TRBJ2-3; size: -; CDR3: CASSFEGAVTDTQYF; DNA: TGTGCCAGCAGCTTTGAGGGGGCGGTCACAGATACGCAGTATTTT
D: TRBD2; V: TRBV3-1; J: TRBJ2-7; size: once; CDR3: CASSQAGAPYEQYF; DNA: TGTGCCAGCAGCCAGGCGGGAGCACCCTACGAGCAGTACTTC
D: TRBD1; V: TRBV29-1; J: TRBJ2-7; size: many; CDR3: CSVGWTGYTYEQYF; DNA: TGCAGCGTTGGGTGGACAGGCTACACCTACGAGCAGTACTTC
D: TRBD2; V: TRBV28; J: TRBJ2-7; size: -; CDR3: CASSLRLAGVDNEQYF; DNA: TGTGCCAGCAGTCTGCGACTAGCGGGAGTGGATAACGAGCAGTACTTC
D: -; V: TRBV13; J: TRBJ1-1; size: -; CDR3: CASSSERSNTEAFF; DNA: TGTGCCAGCAGCTCGGAACGGTCGAACACTGAAGCTTTCTTT
D: TRBD2; V: TRBV28; J: TRBJ2-3; size: few; CDR3: CASQTSVDTDTQYF; DNA: TGTGCCAGCCAGACTAGCGTCGACACAGATACGCAGTATTTT
D: -; V: TRBV12-5; J: TRBJ1-5; size: few; CDR3: CASGLVQVQGGQPQHF; DNA: TGTGCTAGTGGTTTGGTACAGGTTCAAGGGGGACAGCCCCAGCATTTT
D: -; V: TRBV28; J: TRBJ1-5; size: few; CDR3: CASSFHQGKSNQPQHF; DNA: TGTGCCAGCAGTTTTCACCAGGGAAAGAGCAATCAGCCCCAGCATTTT
D: -; V: TRBV24-1; J: TRBJ2-7; size: -; CDR3: CATSDLREQYF; DNA: TGTGCCACCAGTGATTTGAGGGAGCAGTACTTC
D: TRBD1; V: TRBV3-1; J: TRBJ2-7; size: -; CDR3: CASSQEGGNSYEQYF; DNA: TGTGCCAGCAGCCAAGAAGGGGGCAACTCCTACGAGCAGTACTTC
D: -; V: TRBV28; J: TRBJ1-5; size: once; CDR3: CASSPHRAQHF; DNA: TGTGCCAGCAGCCCTCATAGAGCCCAGCATTTT
D: TRBD1; V: TRBV29-1; J: TRBJ2-1; size: -; CDR3: CSVVGTGTIYNEQFF; DNA: TGCAGCGTTGTCGGGACAGGGACAATCTACAATGAGCAGTTCTTC
D: TRBD1; V: TRBV4-1; J: TRBJ2-5; size: few; CDR3: CASSQGRQGRQETQYF; DNA: TGCGCCAGCAGCCAAGGAAGACAGGGGAGGCAAGAGACCCAGTACTTC
D: TRBD1; V: TRBV7-9; J: TRBJ2-5; size: -; CDR3: CASSRPQGAQETQYF; DNA: TGTGCCAGCAGCCGGCCACAGGGGGCCCAAGAGACCCAGTACTTC
D: -; V: TRBV4-3; J: TRBJ2-3; size: -; CDR3: CASSQEGDTQYF; DNA: TGCGCCAGCAGCCAAGAGGGAGATACGCAGTATTTT
D: -; V: TRBV29-1; J: TRBJ2-3; size: -; CDR3: CSVEDLASTDTQYF; DNA: TGCAGCGTTGAAGATCTTGCTAGCACAGATACGCAGTATTTT
D: -; V: TRBV27; J: TRBJ2-1; size: -; CDR3: CASSLSMRGRPWEQFF; DNA: TGTGCCAGCAGTTTATCGATGCGCGGCAGGCCCTGGGAGCAGTTCTTC